This T cell receptor beta chain was recovered during a study of blood T cell repertoires in COVID-19. Study details: PBMCs, B-cell-depleted T cells, or T cells were the source of the cDNA or gDNA that made up the material.

The CDR3 contains 14 residues. J gave up 3 bases and V 3 bases, and 5 bases lay outside the gene matches. Germline V gene sequence: CDR1 LGHNA, CDR2 YSLEER. TCRdb keeps only in-frame clones here, not all; method: immunoSEQ multiplex PCR. The sample has about 120,000 clones, around 77% seen once; the top ten hold approximately 16%. This clone showed up just a few times. The sequence was collected from a man in his 60s with active or convalescent COVID-19. J is TRBJ2-7 and V is TRBV4-3; TRBD2 matches at 7 bases. Material for sequencing was peripheral blood. This CDR3 reads CASSQGEGRYEQYF. CDR3 DNA: TGCGCCAGCAGCCAGGGGGAGGGTCGCTACGAGCAGTACTTC.